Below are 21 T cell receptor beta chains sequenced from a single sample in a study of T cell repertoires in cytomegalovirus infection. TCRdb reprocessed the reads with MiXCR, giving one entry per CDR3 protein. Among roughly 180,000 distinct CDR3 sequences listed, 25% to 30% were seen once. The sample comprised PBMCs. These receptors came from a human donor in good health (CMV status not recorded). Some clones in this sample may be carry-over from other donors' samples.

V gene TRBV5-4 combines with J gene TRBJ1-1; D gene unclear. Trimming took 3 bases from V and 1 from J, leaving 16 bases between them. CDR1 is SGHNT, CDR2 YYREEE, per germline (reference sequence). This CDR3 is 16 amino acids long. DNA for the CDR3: TGTGCCAGCAGCTCGGGCGTTGGCAGAACGAACACTGAAGCTTTCTTT. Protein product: CASSSGVGRTNTEAFF. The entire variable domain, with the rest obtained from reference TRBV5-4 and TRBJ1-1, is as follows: ETGVTQSPTHLIKTRGQQVTLRCSSQSGHNTVSWYQQALGQGPQFIFQYYREEENGRGNFPPRFSGLQFPNYSSELNVNALELDDSALYLCASSSGVGRTNTEAFFGQGTRLTVV.

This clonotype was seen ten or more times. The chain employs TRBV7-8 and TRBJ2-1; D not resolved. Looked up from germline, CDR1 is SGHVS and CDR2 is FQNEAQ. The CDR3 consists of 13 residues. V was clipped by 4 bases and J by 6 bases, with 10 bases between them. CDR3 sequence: CASSSKALNEQFF. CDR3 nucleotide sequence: TGTGCCAGCAGCTCCAAGGCCCTCAATGAGCAGTTCTTC.

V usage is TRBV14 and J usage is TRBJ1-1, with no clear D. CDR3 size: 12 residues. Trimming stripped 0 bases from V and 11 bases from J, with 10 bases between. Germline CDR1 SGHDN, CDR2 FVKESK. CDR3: CASSQDRIRAFF. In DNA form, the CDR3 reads TGTGCCAGCAGCCAAGATAGAATAAGGGCTTTCTTT.

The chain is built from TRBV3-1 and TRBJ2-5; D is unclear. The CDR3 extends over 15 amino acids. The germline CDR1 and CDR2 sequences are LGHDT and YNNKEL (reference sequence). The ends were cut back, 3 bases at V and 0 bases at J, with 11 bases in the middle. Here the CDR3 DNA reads TGTGCCAGCAGCCAGGACGGACGATACCAAGAGACCCAGTACTTC. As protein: CASSQDGRYQETQYF.

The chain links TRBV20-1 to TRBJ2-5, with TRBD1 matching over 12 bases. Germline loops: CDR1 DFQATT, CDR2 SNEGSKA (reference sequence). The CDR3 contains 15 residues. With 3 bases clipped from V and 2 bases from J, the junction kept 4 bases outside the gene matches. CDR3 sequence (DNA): TGCAGTGCTAGGGGGGACAGGGGGCTTCAAGAGACCCAGTACTTC. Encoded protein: CSARGDRGLQETQYF.

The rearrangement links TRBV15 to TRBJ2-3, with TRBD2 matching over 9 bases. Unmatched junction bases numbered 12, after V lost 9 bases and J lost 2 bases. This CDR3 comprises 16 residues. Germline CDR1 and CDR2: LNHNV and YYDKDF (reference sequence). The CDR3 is CATSPGSSGATDTQYF. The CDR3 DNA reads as TGTGCCACTTCTCCGGGATCTAGCGGGGCCACAGATACGCAGTATTTT.

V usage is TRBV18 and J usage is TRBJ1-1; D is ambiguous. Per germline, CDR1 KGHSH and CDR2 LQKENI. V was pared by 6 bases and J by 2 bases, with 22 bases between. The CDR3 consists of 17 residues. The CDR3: CASSPSRESLTNTEAFF. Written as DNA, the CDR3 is TGTGCCAGCTCGCCCTCGAGGGAATCCCTTACCAACACTGAAGCTTTCTTT.

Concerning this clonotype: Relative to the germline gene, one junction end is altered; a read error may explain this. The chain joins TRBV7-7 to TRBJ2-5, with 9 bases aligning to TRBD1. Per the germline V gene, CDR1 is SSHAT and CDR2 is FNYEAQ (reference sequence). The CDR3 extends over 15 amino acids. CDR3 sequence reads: CASSRSDRGEETQYF. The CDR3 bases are TGTGCTAGCAGCCGATCGGACAGGGGAGAAGAGACCCAGTACTTC.

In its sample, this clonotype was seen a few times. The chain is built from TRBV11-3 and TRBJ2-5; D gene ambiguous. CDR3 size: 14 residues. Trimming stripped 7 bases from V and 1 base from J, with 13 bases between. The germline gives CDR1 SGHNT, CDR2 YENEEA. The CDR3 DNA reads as TGTGCCAGCACCCTTAGAGGAATCCAAGAGACCCAGTACTTC. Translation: CASTLRGIQETQYF.

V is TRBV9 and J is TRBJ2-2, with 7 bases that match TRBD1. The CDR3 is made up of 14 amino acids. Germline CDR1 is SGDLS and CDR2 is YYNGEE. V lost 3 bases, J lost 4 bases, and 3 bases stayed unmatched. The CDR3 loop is CASSAGQFTGELFF. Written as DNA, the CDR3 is TGTGCCAGCAGCGCGGGACAGTTCACCGGGGAGCTGTTTTTT.

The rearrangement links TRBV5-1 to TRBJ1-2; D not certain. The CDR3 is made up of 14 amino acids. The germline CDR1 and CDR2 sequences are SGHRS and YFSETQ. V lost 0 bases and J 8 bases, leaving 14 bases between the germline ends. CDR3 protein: CASSLDVAREGYTF. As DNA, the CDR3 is TGCGCCAGCAGCTTGGACGTAGCACGTGAGGGCTACACCTTC.

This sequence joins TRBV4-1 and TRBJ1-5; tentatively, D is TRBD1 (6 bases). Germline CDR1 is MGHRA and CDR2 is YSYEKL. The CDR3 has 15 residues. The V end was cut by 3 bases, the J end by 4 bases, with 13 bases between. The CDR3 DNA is TGCGCCAGCAGCCATTATAGGGGGACAAATCAGCCCCAGCATTTT. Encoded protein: CASSHYRGTNQPQHF.

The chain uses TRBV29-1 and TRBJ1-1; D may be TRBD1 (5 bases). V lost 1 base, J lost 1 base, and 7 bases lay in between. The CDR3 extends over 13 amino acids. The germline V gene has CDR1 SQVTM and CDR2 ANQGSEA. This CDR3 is CSVEGTPNTEAFF. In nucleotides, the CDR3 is TGCAGCGTTGAAGGGACACCGAACACTGAAGCTTTCTTT.

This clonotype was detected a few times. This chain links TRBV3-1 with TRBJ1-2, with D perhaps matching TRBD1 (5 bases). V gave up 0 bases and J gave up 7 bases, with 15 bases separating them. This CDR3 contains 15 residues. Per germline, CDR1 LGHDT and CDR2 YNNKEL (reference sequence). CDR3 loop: CASSQDRVPWSGYTF. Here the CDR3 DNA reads TGTGCCAGCAGCCAAGACAGGGTACCTTGGAGTGGCTACACCTTC. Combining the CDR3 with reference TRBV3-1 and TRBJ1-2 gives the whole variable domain DTAVSQTPKYLVTQMGNDKSIKCEQNLGHDTMYWYKQDSKKFLKIMFSYNNKELIINETVPNRFSPKSPDKAHLNLHINSLELGDSAVYFCASSQDRVPWSGYTFGSGTRLTVV.

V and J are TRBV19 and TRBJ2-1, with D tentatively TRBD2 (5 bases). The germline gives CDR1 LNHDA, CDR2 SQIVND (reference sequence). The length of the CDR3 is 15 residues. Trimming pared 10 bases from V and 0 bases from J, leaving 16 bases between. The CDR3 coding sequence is TGTGCCACCACCTTCGACCGGGGCTCCTACAATGAGCAGTTCTTC. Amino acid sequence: CATTFDRGSYNEQFF.

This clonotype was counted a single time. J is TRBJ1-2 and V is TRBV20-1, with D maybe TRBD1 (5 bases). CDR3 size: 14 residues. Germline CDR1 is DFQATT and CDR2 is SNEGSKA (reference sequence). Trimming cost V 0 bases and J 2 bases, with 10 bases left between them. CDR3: CSAREKGTNYGYTF. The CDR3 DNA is TGCAGTGCTAGAGAAAAGGGGACGAACTATGGCTACACCTTC.

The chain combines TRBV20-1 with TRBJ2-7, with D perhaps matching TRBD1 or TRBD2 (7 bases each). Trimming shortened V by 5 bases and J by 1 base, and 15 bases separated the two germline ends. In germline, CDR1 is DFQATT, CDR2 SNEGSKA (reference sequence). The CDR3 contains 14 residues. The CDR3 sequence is CSAGGDSKSYEQYF. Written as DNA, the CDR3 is TGCAGTGCTGGGGGGGACAGTAAGTCCTACGAGCAGTACTTC.

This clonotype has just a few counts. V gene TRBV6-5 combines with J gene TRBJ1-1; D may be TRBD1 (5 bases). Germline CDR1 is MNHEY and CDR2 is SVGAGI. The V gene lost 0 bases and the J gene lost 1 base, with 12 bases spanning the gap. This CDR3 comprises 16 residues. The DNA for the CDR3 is TGTGCCAGCAGTTACTCTGGGTCAGGGACGAACACTGAAGCTTTCTTT. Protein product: CASSYSGSGTNTEAFF.

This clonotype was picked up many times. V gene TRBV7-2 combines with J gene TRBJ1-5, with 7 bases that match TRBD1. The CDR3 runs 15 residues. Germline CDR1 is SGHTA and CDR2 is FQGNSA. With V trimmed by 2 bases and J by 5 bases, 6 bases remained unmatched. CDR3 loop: CASSLRGQFDQPQHF. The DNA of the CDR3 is TGTGCCAGCAGCTTACGGGGACAGTTCGATCAGCCCCAGCATTTT.

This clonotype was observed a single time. CDR3 protein: CASRKVGDQNTEAFF. CDR3 in DNA: TGTGCCAGCCGAAAGGTCGGGGATCAGAACACTGAAGCTTTCTTT. This chain links TRBV6-2 or TRBV6-3 with TRBJ1-1; the D is unclear. Germline V CDR1 and CDR2: MNHEY, SVGEGT. This CDR3 is 15 amino acids long. V was shortened by 8 bases and J by 1 base, with 17 bases between the two germline ends.

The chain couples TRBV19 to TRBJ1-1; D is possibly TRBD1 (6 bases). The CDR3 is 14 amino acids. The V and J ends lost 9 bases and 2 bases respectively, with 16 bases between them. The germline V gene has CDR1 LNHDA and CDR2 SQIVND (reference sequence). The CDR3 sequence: CASRTGLKNTEAFF. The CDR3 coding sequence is TGTGCCAGCCGAACAGGGCTCAAAAACACTGAAGCTTTCTTT. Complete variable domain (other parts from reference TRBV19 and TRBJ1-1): DGGITQSPKYLFRKEGQNVTLSCEQNLNHDAMYWYRQDPGQGLRLIYYSQIVNDFQKGDIAEGYSVSREKKESFPLTVTSAQKNPTAFYLCASRTGLKNTEAFFGQGTRLTVV.